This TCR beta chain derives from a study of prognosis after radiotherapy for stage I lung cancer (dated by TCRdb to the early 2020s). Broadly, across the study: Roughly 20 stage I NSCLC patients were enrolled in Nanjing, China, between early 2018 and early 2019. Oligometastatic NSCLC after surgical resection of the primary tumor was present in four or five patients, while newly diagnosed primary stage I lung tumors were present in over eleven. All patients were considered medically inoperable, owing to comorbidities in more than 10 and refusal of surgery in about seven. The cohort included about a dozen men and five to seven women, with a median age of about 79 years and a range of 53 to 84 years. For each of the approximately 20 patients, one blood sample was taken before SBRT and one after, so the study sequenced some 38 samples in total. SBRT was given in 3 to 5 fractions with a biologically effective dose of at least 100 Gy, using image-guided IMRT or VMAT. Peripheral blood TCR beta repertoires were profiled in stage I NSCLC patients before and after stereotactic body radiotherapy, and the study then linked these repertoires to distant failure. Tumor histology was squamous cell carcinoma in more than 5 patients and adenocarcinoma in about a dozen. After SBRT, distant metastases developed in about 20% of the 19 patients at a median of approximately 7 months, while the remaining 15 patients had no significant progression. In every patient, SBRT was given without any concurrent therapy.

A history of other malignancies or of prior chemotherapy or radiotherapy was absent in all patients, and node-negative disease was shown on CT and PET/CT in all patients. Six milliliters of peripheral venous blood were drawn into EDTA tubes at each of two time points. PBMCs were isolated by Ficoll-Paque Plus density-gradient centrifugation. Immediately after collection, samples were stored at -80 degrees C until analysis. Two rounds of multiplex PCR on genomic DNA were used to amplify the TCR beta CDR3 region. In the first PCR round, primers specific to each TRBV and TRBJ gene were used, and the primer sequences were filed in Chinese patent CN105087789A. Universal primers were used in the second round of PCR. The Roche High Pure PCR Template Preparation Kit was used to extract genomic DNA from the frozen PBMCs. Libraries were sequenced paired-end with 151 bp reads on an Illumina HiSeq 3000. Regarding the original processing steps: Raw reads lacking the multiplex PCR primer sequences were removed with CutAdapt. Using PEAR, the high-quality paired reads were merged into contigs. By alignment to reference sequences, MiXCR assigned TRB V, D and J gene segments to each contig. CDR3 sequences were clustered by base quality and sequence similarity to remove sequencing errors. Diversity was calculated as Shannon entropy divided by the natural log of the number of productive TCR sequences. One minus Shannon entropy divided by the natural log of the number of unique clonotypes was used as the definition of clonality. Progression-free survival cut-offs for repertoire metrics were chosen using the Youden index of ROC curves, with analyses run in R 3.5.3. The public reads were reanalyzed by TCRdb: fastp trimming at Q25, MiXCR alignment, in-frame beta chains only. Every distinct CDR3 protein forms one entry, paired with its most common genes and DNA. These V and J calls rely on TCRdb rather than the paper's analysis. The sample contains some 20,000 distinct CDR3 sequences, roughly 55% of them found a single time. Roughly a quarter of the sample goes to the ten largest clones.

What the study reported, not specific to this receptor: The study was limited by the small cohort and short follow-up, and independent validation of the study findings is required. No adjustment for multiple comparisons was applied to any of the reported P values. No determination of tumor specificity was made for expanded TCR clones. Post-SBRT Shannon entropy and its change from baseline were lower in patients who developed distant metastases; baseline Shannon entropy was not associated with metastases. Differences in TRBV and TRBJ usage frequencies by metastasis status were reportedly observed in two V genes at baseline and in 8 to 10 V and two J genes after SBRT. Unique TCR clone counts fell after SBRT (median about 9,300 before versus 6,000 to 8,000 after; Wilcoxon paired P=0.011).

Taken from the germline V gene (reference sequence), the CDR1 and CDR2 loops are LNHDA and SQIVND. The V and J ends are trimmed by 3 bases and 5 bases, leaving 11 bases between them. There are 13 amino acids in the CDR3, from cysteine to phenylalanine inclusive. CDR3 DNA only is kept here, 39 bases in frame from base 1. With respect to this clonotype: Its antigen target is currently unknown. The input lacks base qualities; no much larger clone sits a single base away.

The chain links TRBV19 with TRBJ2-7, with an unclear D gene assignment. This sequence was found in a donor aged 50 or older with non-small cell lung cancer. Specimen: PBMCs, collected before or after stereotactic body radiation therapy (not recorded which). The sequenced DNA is TGTGCCAGTAGTATCTCCAGGTGGGACGAGCAGTACTTC. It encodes CASSISRWDEQYF. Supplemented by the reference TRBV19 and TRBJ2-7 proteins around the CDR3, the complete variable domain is DGGITQSPKYLFRKEGQNVTLSCEQNLNHDAMYWYRQDPGQGLRLIYYSQIVNDFQKGDIAEGYSVSREKKESFPLTVTSAQKNPTAFYLCASSISRWDEQYFGPGTRLTVT.